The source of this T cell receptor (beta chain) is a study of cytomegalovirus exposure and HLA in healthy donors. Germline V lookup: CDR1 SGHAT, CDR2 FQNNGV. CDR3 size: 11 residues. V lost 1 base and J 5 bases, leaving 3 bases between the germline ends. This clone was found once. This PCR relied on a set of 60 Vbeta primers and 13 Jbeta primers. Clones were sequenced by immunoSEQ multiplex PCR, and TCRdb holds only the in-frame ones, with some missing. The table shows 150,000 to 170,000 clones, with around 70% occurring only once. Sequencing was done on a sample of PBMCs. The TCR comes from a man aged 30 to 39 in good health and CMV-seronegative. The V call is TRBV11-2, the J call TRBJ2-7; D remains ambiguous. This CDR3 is CASSLVNEQYF. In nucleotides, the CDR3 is TGTGCCAGCAGCTTAGTAAACGAGCAGTACTTC.